This T cell receptor (beta chain) was identified during a study of blood T cell repertoires in COVID-19. Assay: immunoSEQ multiplex PCR; the TCRdb copy retains only in-frame clones and omits some. The data show some 200,000 clones, around nine tenths seen once. In germline, CDR1 is LGHNA, CDR2 YSLEER. J lost 5 bases, V lost 2 bases, and 3 bases had no gene match. The CDR3 sequence is 15 residues long. V usage is TRBV4-3 and J usage is TRBJ1-6, with 7 bases that match TRBD1. The specimen was peripheral blood. This TCR was recovered from a woman aged 18-30 years who had recovered from COVID-19. Here the CDR3 DNA reads TGCGCCAGCAGCCAAAACAGGGGCCATAATTCACCCCTCCACTTT. It specifies CASSQNRGHNSPLHF.